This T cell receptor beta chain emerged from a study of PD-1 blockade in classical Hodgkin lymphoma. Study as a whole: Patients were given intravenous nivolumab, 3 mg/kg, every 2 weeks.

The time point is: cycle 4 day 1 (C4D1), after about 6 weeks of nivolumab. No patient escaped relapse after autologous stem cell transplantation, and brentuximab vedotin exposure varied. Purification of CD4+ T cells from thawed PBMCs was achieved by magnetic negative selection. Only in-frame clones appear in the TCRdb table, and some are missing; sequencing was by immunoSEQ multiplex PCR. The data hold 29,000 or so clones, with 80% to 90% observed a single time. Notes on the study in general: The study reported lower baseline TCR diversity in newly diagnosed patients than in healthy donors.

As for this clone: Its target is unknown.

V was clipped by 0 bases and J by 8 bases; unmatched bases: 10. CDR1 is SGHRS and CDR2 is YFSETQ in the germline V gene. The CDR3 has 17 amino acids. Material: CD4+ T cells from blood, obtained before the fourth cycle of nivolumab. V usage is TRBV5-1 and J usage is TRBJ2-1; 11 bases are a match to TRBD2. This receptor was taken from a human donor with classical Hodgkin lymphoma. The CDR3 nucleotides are TGCGCCAGCAGCTTGGTACGGCTAGCGGGGGGTCTCGATGAGCAGTTCTTC. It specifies CASSLVRLAGGLDEQFF.